This T cell receptor beta chain was found in a study of cytomegalovirus exposure and HLA in healthy donors. About the research overall: The approximately 120 million unique TCR beta sequences, from about 179 million T cells, were found by an earlier analysis.

Use of 60 Vbeta and 13 Jbeta primers characterized the PCR. In the authors' workflow: Later work found 80 million to 85 million unique TCR beta chains, with roughly 11 million shared. Clones were sequenced by immunoSEQ multiplex PCR, and TCRdb holds only the in-frame ones, with some missing. V and J calls and clone size are as listed in that table; D and trimming were resolved from the DNA. Of over 150,000 clones listed, 70% to 80% were seen once; the top ten hold 8% to 10%. The CDR3 is 14 residues long. Per the germline V gene, CDR1 is SGHAT and CDR2 is FQNNGV. Study-wide results and caveats: Productive rates of about 90% or about 30% were seen for most TCR beta V segments in an earlier analysis. Rare TCR sequences predominated, though certain public TCRs were found in many donors.

With regard to this clone: What it binds is not known.

The chain couples TRBV11-2 to TRBJ2-5; 7 bases fit TRBD1. Judging by the DNA end, TRBJ2-7 fits better; the J call may be wrong. This sequence originates from a man between 18 and 35 years old in good health and CMV-seropositive. Sequencing was performed on PBMCs. This CDR3 is CASRGLGGRYEQYF. The CDR3 DNA follows: TGTGCCAGCAGAGGTCTAGGGGGCCGCTACGAGCAGTACTTC.